This record concerns one TCR beta chain sequence. No antigen is known for it. No clone much larger than this one lies a single base away; base qualities are absent. Library preparation used the immunoSEQ multiplex PCR assay. On the authors' methods: Repertoires were summarized in terms of richness and clonality, and significantly expanded and contracted clones between pre- and post-therapy samples were identified. TCRdb re-hosts the immuneACCESS table, in-frame sequences only. Its copies lack some clones; in the studies checked, an unresolved V gene accounts for under half of them, and the cause for the rest is not known. The DNA was the basis for D and trimming; V, J and clone size are from that table. This sample comprises about 18,000 clones, about 89% of them detected only once. The ten largest make up less than 2.5% of the sample. The sample originates from a study of neoadjuvant nivolumab and ipilimumab in lung cancer (dated by TCRdb to 2019 to 2021). General notes on the study: Intravenous nivolumab was dosed at 3 mg/kg on days 1, 15 and 29, and in the combination arm ipilimumab 1 mg/kg was added on day 1 only. TCR repertoires in pretherapy (baseline) peripheral blood were compared with TCR repertoires in tumors resected at surgery after neoadjuvant immune checkpoint blockade. Matched pretherapy and resected tumor pairs were analyzed for seven patients: four treated with nivolumab and three with nivolumab plus ipilimumab. In the trial, about 44 patients with operable NSCLC were treated, of whom approximately 23 were randomized to nivolumab monotherapy and 21 to nivolumab plus ipilimumab. The major pathologic response (MPR) rate in the intention-to-treat population in each study arm was designated as the primary trial endpoint. What the authors observed across the whole study: Compared with tumor-adjacent uninvolved lung, resected tumors had greater TCR richness and clonality, and increases showed up in more of the dual-therapy-treated tumors. No significant correlation was found between TCR clonality and pathologic tumor regression, and only a single major-pathologic-response sample was available for the analysis of TCR clonality versus pathologic tumor regression. TCR sequencing was performed in a small number of samples. Tumor T-cell richness and clonality rose from pretherapy to surgery in three of three dual-therapy tumors but in only two of four nivolumab-treated tumors. A positive correlation was observed between pretherapy blood TCR richness and richness in tumors resected after neoadjuvant therapy (Spearman R ≈ 0.8).

This sample's time point label indicates: pretherapy, before neoadjuvant immune checkpoint inhibitors. The samples were taken from NEOSTAR, a phase 2 randomized trial in operable NSCLC that tested neoadjuvant nivolumab or nivolumab plus ipilimumab, followed by surgery. Germline trimming: 5 bases from V, 4 bases from J; junction bases outside gene matches: 4. The CDR3 spans 13 residues, from the cysteine through the phenylalanine. Of the read, only the CDR3 DNA is kept; its 39 bases are in frame from base 1. The germline V gene (reference sequence) supplies CDR1 SEHNR and CDR2 FQNEAQ. Sequencing used peripheral blood, obtained before neoadjuvant nivolumab, alone or with ipilimumab. This TCR was sampled from an adult with non-small cell lung cancer. Recombination linked TRBV7-9 to TRBJ1-2; TRBD1 aligns with 7 central bases. The CDR3 reads CASSARDSYGYTF. The sequenced DNA: TGTGCCAGCAGCGCCCGGGACAGCTATGGCTACACCTTC.